This entry is about one T cell receptor beta chain. The data belong to a study of T cell responses to AZD1222 COVID-19 vaccine. Deletions cut 7 bases from V and 4 bases from J, with 10 bases between. This CDR3 contains 12 residues. Germline CDR1 reads SNHLY; CDR2 reads FYNNEI. Method: immunoSEQ multiplex PCR; TCRdb's copy keeps in-frame clones and lacks some. The repertoire includes 200,000 or so clones, around 92% of them detected once, and under 11% sits in the top ten. The sample in question was peripheral blood, obtained on day 0 of AZD1222 vaccination. This TCR derives from an adult in good health. The gene calls are TRBV2 and TRBJ2-5; D uncertain. DNA of the CDR3: TGTGCCAGCACCGACTGGGGAGAGACCCAGTACTTC. It translates to CASTDWGETQYF.